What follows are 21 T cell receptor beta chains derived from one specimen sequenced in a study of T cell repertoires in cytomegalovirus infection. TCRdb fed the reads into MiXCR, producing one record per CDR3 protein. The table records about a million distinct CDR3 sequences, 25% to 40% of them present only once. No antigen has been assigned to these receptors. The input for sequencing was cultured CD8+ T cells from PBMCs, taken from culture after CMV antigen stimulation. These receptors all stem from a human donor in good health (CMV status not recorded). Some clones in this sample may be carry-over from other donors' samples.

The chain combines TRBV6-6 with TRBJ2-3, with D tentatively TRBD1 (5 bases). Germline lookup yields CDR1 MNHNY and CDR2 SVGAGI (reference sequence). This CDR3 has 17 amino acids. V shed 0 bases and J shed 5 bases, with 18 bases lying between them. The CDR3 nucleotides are TGTGCCAGCAGTTACTCTCAAAGGCAGGGTCGGGTAGATACGCAGTATTTT. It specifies CASSYSQRQGRVDTQYF.

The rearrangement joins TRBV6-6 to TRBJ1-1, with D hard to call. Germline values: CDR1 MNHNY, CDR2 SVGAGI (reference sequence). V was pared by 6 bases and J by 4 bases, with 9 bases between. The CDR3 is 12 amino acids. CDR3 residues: CASSKRGTEAFF. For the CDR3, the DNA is TGTGCCAGCAGCAAGCGGGGCACTGAAGCTTTCTTT.

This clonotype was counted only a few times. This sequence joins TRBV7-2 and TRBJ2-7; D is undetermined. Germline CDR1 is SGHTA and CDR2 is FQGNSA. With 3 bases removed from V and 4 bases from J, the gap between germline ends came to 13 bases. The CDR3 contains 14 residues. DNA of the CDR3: TGTGCCAGCAGCTTCGCTGTGAGGACGTACGAGCAGTACTTC. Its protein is CASSFAVRTYEQYF.

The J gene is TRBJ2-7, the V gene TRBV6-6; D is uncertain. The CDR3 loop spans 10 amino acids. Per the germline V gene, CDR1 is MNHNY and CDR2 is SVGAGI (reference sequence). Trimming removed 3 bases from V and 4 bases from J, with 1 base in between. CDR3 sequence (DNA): TGTGCCAGCAGTTATTACGAGCAGTACTTC. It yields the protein CASSYYEQYF.

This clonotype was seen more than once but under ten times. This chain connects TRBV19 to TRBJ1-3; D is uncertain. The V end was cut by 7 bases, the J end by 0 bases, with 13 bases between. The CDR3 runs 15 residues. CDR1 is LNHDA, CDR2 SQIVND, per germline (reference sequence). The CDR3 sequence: CASTGSGYSGNTIYF. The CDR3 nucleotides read TGTGCCAGTACCGGATCCGGCTACTCTGGAAACACCATATATTTT.

The CDR3 nucleotides read TGCGCCAGCAGCCCCATTGAGGGACTAGCGGTGGATGAGCAGTTCTTC. Translated, it gives CASSPIEGLAVDEQFF. J is TRBJ2-1 and V is TRBV4-1, with TRBD2 matching 11 bases. Germline lookup yields CDR1 MGHRA and CDR2 YSYEKL. The trim removed 4 bases at V and 8 bases at J, leaving 10 bases unmatched. The CDR3 is 16 amino acids.

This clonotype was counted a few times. CDR3 DNA sequence: TGTGCCAGCAGGGGGCCAGGGTACGAGCAGTACGTC. This sequence encodes CASRGPGYEQYV. The rearrangement joins TRBV27 to TRBJ2-7; weak D call: TRBD1 (5 bases). Trimming took off 6 bases at V and 4 bases at J, with 10 bases between the two ends. Germline lookup yields CDR1 MNHEY and CDR2 SMNVEV (reference sequence). This CDR3 region has 12 residues.

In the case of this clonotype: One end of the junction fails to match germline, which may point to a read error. The CDR3 nucleotides are TGTGTCAGTAGTAAGGAGACTAACTATGGCTACACCTTC. Translation: CVSSKETNYGYTF. The chain links TRBV19 to TRBJ1-2, with D unresolved. The CDR3 runs to 13 residues. The germline CDR1 and CDR2 sequences are LNHDA and SQIVND (reference sequence).

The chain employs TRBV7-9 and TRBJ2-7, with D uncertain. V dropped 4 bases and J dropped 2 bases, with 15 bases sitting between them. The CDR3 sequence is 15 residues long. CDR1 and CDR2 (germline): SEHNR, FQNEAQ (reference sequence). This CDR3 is CASSSAALGTYEQYF. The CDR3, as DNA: TGTGCCAGCAGCTCGGCAGCACTGGGAACCTACGAGCAGTACTTC.

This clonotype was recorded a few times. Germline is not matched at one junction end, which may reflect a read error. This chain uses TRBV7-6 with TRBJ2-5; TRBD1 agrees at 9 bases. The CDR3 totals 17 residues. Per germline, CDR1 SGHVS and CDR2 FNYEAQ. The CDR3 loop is CASSPISGTGFQETQYF. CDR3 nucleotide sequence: TGTGCTAGCAGCCCAATTTCCGGGACAGGGTTCCAAGAGACCCAGTACTTC.

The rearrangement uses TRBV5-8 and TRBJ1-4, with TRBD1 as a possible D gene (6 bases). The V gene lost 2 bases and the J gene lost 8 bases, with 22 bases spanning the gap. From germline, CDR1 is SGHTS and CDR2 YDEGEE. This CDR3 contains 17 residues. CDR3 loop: CASSFEAPGKTGEKLFF. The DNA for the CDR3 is TGTGCCAGCAGCTTTGAGGCCCCGGGGAAGACAGGCGAAAAACTGTTTTTT.

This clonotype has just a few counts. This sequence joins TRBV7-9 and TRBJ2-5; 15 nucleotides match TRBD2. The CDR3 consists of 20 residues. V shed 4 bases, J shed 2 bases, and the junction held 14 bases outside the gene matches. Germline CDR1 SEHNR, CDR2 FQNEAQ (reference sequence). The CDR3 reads CASSYPPGLAGGPDQETQYF. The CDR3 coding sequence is TGTGCCAGCAGCTATCCCCCCGGACTAGCGGGGGGGCCAGATCAAGAGACCCAGTACTTC.

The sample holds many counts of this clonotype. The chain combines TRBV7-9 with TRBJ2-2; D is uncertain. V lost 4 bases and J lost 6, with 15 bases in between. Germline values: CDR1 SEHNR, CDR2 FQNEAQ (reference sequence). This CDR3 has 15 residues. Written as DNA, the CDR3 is TGTGCCAGCAGCTCACTTTGGGCCGGTTCCGGGGAGCTGTTTTTT. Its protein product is CASSSLWAGSGELFF. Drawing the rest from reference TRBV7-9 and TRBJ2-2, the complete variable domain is DTGVSQNPRHKITKRGQNVTFRCDPISEHNRLYWYRQTLGQGPEFLTYFQNEAQLEKSRLLSDRFSAERPKGSFSTLEIQRTEQGDSAMYLCASSSLWAGSGELFFGEGSRLTVL.

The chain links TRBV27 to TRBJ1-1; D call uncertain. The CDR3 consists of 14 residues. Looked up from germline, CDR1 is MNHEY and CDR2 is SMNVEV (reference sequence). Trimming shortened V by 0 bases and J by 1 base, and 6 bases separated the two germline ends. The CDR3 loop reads CASSLSDTNTEAFF. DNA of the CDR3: TGTGCCAGCAGTTTATCCGACACGAACACTGAAGCTTTCTTT.

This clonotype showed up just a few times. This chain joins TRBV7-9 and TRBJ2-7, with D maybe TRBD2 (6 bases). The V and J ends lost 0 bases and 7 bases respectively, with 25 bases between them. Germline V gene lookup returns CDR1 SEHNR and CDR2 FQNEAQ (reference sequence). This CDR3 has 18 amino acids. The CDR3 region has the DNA TGTGCCAGCAGCTTAGCGAGTTTTCCCCCCTACCTCGCGGGAGAGCAGTACTTC. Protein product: CASSLASFPPYLAGEQYF.

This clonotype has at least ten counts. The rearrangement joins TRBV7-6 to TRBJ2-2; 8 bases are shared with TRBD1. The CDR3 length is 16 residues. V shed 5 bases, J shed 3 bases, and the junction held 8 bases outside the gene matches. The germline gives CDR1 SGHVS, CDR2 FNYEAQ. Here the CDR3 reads CASSPAGGVDTGELFF. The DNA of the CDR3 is TGTGCCAGCAGCCCGGCAGGGGGCGTAGACACCGGGGAGCTGTTTTTT.

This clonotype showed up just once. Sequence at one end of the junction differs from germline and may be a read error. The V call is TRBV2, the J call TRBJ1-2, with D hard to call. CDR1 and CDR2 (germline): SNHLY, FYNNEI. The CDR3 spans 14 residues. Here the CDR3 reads CANSEAPHNYGYTF. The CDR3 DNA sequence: TGTGCCAACAGTGAAGCTCCTCATAACTATGGCTACACCTTC.

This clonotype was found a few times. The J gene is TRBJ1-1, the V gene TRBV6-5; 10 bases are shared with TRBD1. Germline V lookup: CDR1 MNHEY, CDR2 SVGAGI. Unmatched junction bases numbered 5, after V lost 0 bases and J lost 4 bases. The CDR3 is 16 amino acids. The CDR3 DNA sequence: TGTGCCAGCAGTTACTCGGACAGGGGGTTCGCCACTGAAGCTTTCTTT. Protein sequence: CASSYSDRGFATEAFF.

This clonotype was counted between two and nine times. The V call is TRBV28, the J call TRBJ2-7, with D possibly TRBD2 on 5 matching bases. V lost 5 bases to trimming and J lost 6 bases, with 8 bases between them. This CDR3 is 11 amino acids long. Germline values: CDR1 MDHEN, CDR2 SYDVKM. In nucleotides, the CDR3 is TGTGCCAGCAGTCCCGCGGGCGAGCAGTACTTC. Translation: CASSPAGEQYF.

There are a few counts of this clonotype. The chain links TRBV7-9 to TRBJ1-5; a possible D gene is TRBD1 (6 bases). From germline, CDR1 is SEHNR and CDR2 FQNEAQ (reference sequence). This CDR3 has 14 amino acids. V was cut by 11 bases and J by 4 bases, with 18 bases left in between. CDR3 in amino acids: CAGGGRRRNQPQHF. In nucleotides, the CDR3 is TGTGCCGGGGGCGGACGGCGGAGAAATCAGCCCCAGCATTTT.

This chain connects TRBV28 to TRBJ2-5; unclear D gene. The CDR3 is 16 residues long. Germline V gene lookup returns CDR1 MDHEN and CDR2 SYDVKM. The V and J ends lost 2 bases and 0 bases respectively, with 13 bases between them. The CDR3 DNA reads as TGTGCCAGCAGTTTACTCGAGTCCGAGTACCAAGAGACCCAGTACTTC. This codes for CASSLLESEYQETQYF.